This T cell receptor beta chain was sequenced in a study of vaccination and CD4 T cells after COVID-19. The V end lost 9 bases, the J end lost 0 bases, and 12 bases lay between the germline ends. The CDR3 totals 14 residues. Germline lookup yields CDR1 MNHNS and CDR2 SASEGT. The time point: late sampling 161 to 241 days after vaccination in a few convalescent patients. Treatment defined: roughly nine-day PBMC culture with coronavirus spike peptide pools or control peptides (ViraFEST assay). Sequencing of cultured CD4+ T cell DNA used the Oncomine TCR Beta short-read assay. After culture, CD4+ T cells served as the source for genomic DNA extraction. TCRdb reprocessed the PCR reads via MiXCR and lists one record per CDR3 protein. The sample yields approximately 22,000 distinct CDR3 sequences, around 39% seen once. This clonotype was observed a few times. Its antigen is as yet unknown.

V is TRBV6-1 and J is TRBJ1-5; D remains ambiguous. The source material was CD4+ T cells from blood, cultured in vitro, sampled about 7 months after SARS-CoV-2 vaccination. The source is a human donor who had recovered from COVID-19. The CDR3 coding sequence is TGTGCCAGTGCAGACAAACATAGCAATCAGCCCCAGCATTTT. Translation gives CASADKHSNQPQHF.